This TCR beta chain was identified in a study of cytomegalovirus exposure and HLA in healthy donors. Points from the study as a whole: Sequencing depth roughly uniform across donors was assumed in presence/absence analyses.

The PCR made use of 60 Vbeta and 13 Jbeta primers. TCRdb keeps only in-frame clones here, not all; method: immunoSEQ multiplex PCR. Of 150,000 to 200,000 clones in the sample, roughly 70% are singletons; the top ten hold around 3%. Notes on this clone: Its specificity is unknown.

This TCR derives from a woman between 50 and 59 years old in good health and CMV-seropositive. Sequenced sample: PBMCs.

The CDR3 DNA reads TGCGCCAGCAGCCGAGCGGGGGCCATGAAATCCTCTGGGGCCAACGTCCTGACTTTC. Its translation is CASSRAGAMKSSGANVLTF. This chain connects TRBV5-1 to TRBJ2-6; 8 positions agree with TRBD2. Looked up from germline, CDR1 is SGHRS and CDR2 is YFSETQ. V shed 4 bases, J shed 0 bases, and the junction held 12 bases outside the gene matches. The CDR3 sequence is 19 residues long.